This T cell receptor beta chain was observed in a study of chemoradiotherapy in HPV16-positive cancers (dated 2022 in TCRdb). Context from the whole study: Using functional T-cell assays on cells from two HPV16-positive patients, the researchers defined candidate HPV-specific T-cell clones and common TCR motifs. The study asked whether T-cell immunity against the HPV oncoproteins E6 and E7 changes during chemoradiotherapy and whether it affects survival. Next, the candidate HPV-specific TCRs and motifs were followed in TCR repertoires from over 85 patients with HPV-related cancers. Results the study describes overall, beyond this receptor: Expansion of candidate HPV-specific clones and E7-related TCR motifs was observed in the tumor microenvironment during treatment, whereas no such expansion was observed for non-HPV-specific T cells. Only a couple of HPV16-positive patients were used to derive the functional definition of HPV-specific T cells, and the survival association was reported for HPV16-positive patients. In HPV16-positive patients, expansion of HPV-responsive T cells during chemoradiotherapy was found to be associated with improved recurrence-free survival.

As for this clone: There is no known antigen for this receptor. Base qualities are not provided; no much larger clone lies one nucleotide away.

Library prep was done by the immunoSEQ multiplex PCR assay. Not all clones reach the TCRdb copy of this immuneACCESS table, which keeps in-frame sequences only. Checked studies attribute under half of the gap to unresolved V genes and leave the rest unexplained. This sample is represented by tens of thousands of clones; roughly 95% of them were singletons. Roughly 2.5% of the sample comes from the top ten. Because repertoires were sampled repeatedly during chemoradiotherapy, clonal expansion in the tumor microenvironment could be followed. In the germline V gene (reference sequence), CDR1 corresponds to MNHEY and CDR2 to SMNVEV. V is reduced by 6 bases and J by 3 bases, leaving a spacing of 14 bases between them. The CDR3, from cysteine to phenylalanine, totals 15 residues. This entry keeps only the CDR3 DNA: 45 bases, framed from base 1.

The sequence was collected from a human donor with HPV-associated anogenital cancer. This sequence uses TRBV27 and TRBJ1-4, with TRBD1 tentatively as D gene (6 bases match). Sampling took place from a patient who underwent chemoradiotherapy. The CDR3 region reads CASSPTGYANEKLFF. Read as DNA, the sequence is TGTGCCAGCAGCCCAACAGGGTACGCTAATGAAAAACTGTTTTTT.